A single sample gave rise to the 32 T cell receptor beta chains below, sequenced in a study of CD8+ T cells in alopecia areata. Regarding treatment: oral pan-JAK inhibitor, 5-10 mg twice daily. RNA was extracted and reverse transcribed into cDNA as the sequencing template. Measured with immunoSEQ multiplex PCR; TCRdb has only the in-frame clones, and not every one. The table includes hundreds of thousands of clones, roughly 60% detected once. The sample here was CD4+ T cells sorted from blood, taken at week 24, from a patient treated with tofacitinib. The receptor set was obtained from a human donor with alopecia areata.

This chain uses TRBV9 with TRBJ2-1; the match to TRBD2 covers 11 bases. The length of the CDR3 is 19 residues. CDR1 SGDLS and CDR2 YYNGEE come from the germline V gene. Trimming cost V 3 bases and J 8 bases; bases outside gene matches: 19. CDR3 in amino acids: CASSASTATSGGGSHEQFF. As DNA, the CDR3 is TGTGCCAGCAGCGCGTCAACTGCTACTAGCGGGGGAGGGAGTCATGAGCAGTTCTTC.

The chain joins TRBV4-2 to TRBJ2-5, with D possibly matching TRBD2 (5 bases). V shed 4 bases and J shed 1 base, with 19 bases lying between them. Germline V gives CDR1 LGHNA, CDR2 YNFKEQ. There are 17 residues in the CDR3. The CDR3 nucleotides read TGTGCCAGCAGCCTGTCCCCCTTCCGGGAACCCCAAGAGACCCAGTACTTC. Protein: CASSLSPFREPQETQYF.

This clone was recorded a few times. This chain joins TRBV4-3 and TRBJ1-2, with D maybe TRBD1 (5 bases). Looked up from germline, CDR1 is LGHNA and CDR2 is YSLEER. Deletions cut 0 bases from V and 13 bases from J, with 15 bases between. There are 13 residues in the CDR3. CDR3 sequence reads: CASSQDPWDRRTF. The CDR3 coding sequence is TGCGCCAGCAGCCAAGATCCTTGGGACCGCCGCACCTTC.

CDR3 DNA sequence: TGTGCCAGCAGTGCGGATGTTCAAGAGACCCAGTACTTC. It translates to CASSADVQETQYF. J is TRBJ2-5 and V is TRBV2; D remains unclear. There are 13 residues in the CDR3. Trimming cost V 4 bases and J 2 bases, with 8 bases left between them. Looked up from germline, CDR1 is SNHLY and CDR2 is FYNNEI.

The gene calls are TRBV20-1 and TRBJ2-3, with D possibly called TRBD1 or TRBD2 (5 bases each). The CDR3 is 10 amino acids. Per the germline V gene, CDR1 is DFQATT and CDR2 is SNEGSKA (reference sequence). The V end lost 5 bases, the J end lost 6 bases, and 6 bases lay between the germline ends. The CDR3, as DNA: TGCAGTGCTGAGGGGGATACGCAGTATTTT. Translation: CSAEGDTQYF.

The chain joins TRBV25-1 to TRBJ2-7; TRBD1 aligns across 9 bases. Trimming took 8 bases from V and 2 from J; bases not matched to a gene: 10. CDR3 size: 15 residues. Germline CDR1 is MGHDK and CDR2 is SYGVNS. The CDR3 sequence: CASRPGDRAPYEQYF. CDR3 in DNA: TGTGCCAGCCGACCAGGGGACAGGGCACCCTACGAGCAGTACTTC.

The rearrangement links TRBV30 to TRBJ2-5; 7 bases are shared with TRBD2. From germline, CDR1 is GTSNPN and CDR2 SVGIG (reference sequence). The CDR3 loop spans 14 amino acids. The V segment lost 1 base and the J segment 6 bases; nucleotides outside the gene matches: 8. Here the CDR3 DNA reads TGTGCCTGGAGTGGGAGCGGCGGGGGAAAGACCCAGTACTTC. Its translation: CAWSGSGGGKTQYF.

This clone occurred a few times. The chain carries TRBV7-2 and TRBJ2-5; 8 nucleotides align to TRBD1. With V trimmed by 5 bases and J by 3 bases, 8 bases remained unmatched. The CDR3 consists of 15 residues. From germline, CDR1 is SGHTA and CDR2 FQGNSA. The CDR3 DNA reads as TGTGCCAGCAGCCGAGGACAGGGAGGAAAAGAGACCCAGTACTTC. This codes for CASSRGQGGKETQYF.

Remarks on this clone: The junction does not match germline at one end; this may be a read error. The chain joins TRBV29-1 to TRBJ2-4; D not certain. Germline V lookup: CDR1 SQVTM, CDR2 ANQGSEA. The length of the CDR3 is 13 residues. For the CDR3, the DNA is TGCAGCGTCGACCCCCCTGGCGCAGGCCTCGCTTCCTTC. This gives the protein CSVDPPGAGLASF.

V usage is TRBV14 and J usage is TRBJ1-2; D call uncertain. From germline, CDR1 is SGHDN and CDR2 FVKESK. Trimming removed 0 bases at V and 0 bases at J, with 2 bases between. CDR3 length equals 13 residues. The CDR3 nucleotides are TGTGCCAGCAGCCAAGACGCTAACTATGGCTACACCTTC. Encoded protein: CASSQDANYGYTF. The full variable domain, with the rest looked up from reference TRBV14 and TRBJ1-2, is EAGVTQFPSHSVIEKGQTVTLRCDPISGHDNLYWYRRVMGKEIKFLLHFVKESKQDESGMPNNRFLAERTGGTYSTLKVQPAELEDSGVYFCASSQDANYGYTFGSGTRLTVV.

V usage is TRBV30 and J usage is TRBJ1-1, with a tentative D call TRBD1 (6 bases). Between the trimmed V and J ends, which lost 4 bases and 8 bases, there was a span of 14 bases. This CDR3 region has 12 residues. Germline loops: CDR1 GTSNPN, CDR2 SVGIG (reference sequence). CDR3 nucleotides: TGTGCCTGGAACAGGGCTACTGCAGAAGCTTTCTTT. Protein: CAWNRATAEAFF.

The J gene is TRBJ2-1, the V gene TRBV27, with TRBD1 as a possible D gene (6 bases). V was clipped by 8 bases and J by 0 bases, with 11 bases between them. CDR1 MNHEY and CDR2 SMNVEV come from the germline V gene (reference sequence). This CDR3 has 14 residues. CDR3 DNA sequence: TGTGCCAGCCGAACAGGGAGCTCCTACAATGAGCAGTTCTTC. As protein: CASRTGSSYNEQFF.

The V and J genes are TRBV13 and TRBJ2-1; D uncertain. Germline V lookup: CDR1 PRHDT, CDR2 FYEKMQ (reference sequence). Trimming removed 5 bases at V and 0 bases at J, with 11 bases between. This CDR3 is built from 15 residues. The CDR3 loop reads CASSIRIDSYNEQFF. CDR3 sequence (DNA): TGTGCCAGCAGCATCAGAATAGACTCCTACAATGAGCAGTTCTTC.

The V call is TRBV10-3, the J call TRBJ2-3; 7 positions match TRBD1. V was pared by 3 bases and J by 3 bases, with 3 bases of the junction left unmatched. The CDR3 is made up of 14 amino acids. Germline CDR1 is ENHRY and CDR2 is SYGVKD. In nucleotides, the CDR3 is TGTGCCATCAGTGAACAGGGGCGAACAGATACGCAGTATTTT. This gives the protein CAISEQGRTDTQYF.

This chain connects TRBV6-1 to TRBJ1-2; TRBD1 might be the D (6 bases). Germline assignment: CDR1 MNHNS and CDR2 SASEGT. The CDR3 is 14 amino acids. V was trimmed by 6 bases and J by 8 bases, leaving 19 bases between them. CDR3 sequence: CASSLTGALGGYTF. DNA for the CDR3: TGTGCCAGCAGCCTGACAGGCGCGCTGGGAGGCTACACCTTC.

The CDR3 loop is CASSPGQGSQGYTF. Written as DNA, the CDR3 is TGTGCCAGCTCACCGGGACAGGGTTCGCAGGGCTACACCTTC. The chain has TRBV18 and TRBJ1-2; 9 bases are a match to TRBD1. V lost 3 bases to trimming and J lost 8 bases; unmatched junction nucleotides: 7. The CDR3 spans 14 residues. Germline V gives CDR1 KGHSH, CDR2 LQKENI.

Notes on this clone: Other nucleotide sequences in the sample specify the same CDR3. The chain uses TRBV7-2 and TRBJ1-1, with TRBD1 as a possible D gene (5 bases). Germline V gene sequence: CDR1 SGHTA, CDR2 FQGNSA. V was clipped by 3 bases and J by 4 bases, with 9 bases between them. The CDR3 is made up of 13 amino acids. CDR3 in DNA: TGTGCCAGCAGCTTGCGGAGGGGCACTGAAGCTTTCTTT. Its translation: CASSLRRGTEAFF.

This clone was observed a handful of times. V is TRBV7-2 and J is TRBJ1-6; D gene ambiguous. The CDR3 covers 14 residues. The V end was cut by 1 base, the J end by 7 bases, with 8 bases between. Germline V gives CDR1 SGHTA, CDR2 FQGNSA. The DNA for the CDR3 is TGTGCCAGCAGCTTAGGTACAGCCAATTCACCCCTCCACTTT. It is translated as CASSLGTANSPLHF. The complete variable domain, with remaining parts taken from reference TRBV7-2 and TRBJ1-6, reads GAGVSQSPSNKVTEKGKDVELRCDPISGHTALYWYRQSLGQGLEFLIYFQGNSAPDKSGLPSDRFSAERTGGSVSTLTIQRTQQEDSAVYLCASSLGTANSPLHFGNGTRLTVT.

CDR3 sequence (DNA): TGCAGCGCGGGTGGGGTGAACACTGAAGCTTTCTTT. Its protein product is CSAGGVNTEAFF. The rearrangement joins TRBV29-1 to TRBJ1-1, with D hard to call. Germline V CDR1 and CDR2: SQVTM, ANQGSEA. V lost 7 bases to trimming and J lost 0 bases, with 9 bases between them. This CDR3 is 12 amino acids long.

This chain links TRBV4-3 with TRBJ2-1, with a tentative D call TRBD1 (7 bases). The CDR3 is 13 amino acids. The V end lost 1 base, the J end lost 16 bases, and 17 bases lay between the germline ends. Germline V lookup: CDR1 LGHNA, CDR2 YSLEER. The CDR3 region has the DNA TGCGCCAGCAGCCAAGCTCCTTCAGGGGGGCCCTTCTTC. This gives the protein CASSQAPSGGPFF.

V and J are TRBV2 and TRBJ2-6; TRBD1 aligns across 8 bases. The CDR3 consists of 14 residues. Germline CDR1 reads SNHLY; CDR2 reads FYNNEI. V shed 10 bases, J shed 1 base, and the junction held 3 bases outside the gene matches. In DNA, the CDR3 is TGTGCCACTAACAGGGGGTCTGGGGCCAACGTCCTGACTTTC. This translates into CATNRGSGANVLTF. Drawing the rest from reference TRBV2 and TRBJ2-6, the complete variable domain is EPEVTQTPSHQVTQMGQEVILRCVPISNHLYFYWYRQILGQKVEFLVSFYNNEISEKSEIFDDQFSVERPDGSNFTLKIRSTKLEDSAMYFCATNRGSGANVLTFGAGSRLTVL.

The V call is TRBV12-5, the J call TRBJ2-3; either TRBD1 or TRBD2 may fit D (6 bases each). V was cut by 1 base and J by 4 bases, with 15 bases left in between. Germline CDR1 and CDR2: LGHNT and FRNRAP. The length of the CDR3 is 16 residues. The CDR3 spells CASGLGRGPTPDTQYF. CDR3 in DNA: TGTGCTAGTGGTTTGGGCCGGGGGCCCACCCCAGATACGCAGTATTTT.

The chain employs TRBV7-8 and TRBJ2-3, with 8 bases matching TRBD1. Looked up from germline, CDR1 is SGHVS and CDR2 is FQNEAQ. This CDR3 has 17 amino acids. J lost 1 base, V lost 1 base, and 7 bases had no gene match. The CDR3 region has the DNA TGTGCCAGCAGCTTAGTGCCGGACAGGGAGGGCACAGATACGCAGTATTTT. This sequence encodes CASSLVPDREGTDTQYF.

Regarding this clone: This sample also contains other DNA sequences that code for the same CDR3. The rearrangement links TRBV7-9 to TRBJ2-3, with D possibly TRBD1 on 5 matching bases. This CDR3 comprises 13 residues. The germline V and J ends were trimmed by 0 bases and 4 bases, with 5 bases remaining between them. Germline values: CDR1 SEHNR, CDR2 FQNEAQ (reference sequence). CDR3 amino acids: CASSLAGADTQYF. DNA of the CDR3: TGTGCCAGCAGCTTAGCAGGGGCAGATACGCAGTATTTT.

CDR3 sequence (DNA): TGTGCCAGCAGACCGGAACGACTCCGCCCGCTCGAGCAGTACTTC. Translating gives CASRPERLRPLEQYF. The rearrangement joins TRBV27 to TRBJ2-7; D gene ambiguous. Germline V lookup: CDR1 MNHEY, CDR2 SMNVEV (reference sequence). V lost 6 bases, J lost 6 bases, and 21 bases lay in between. CDR3 length equals 15 residues.

The CDR3 is CASSQDRATHGLLFF. The DNA for the CDR3 is TGTGCCAGCAGCCAAGATAGGGCCACCCATGGGCTACTGTTTTTT. The chain joins TRBV4-2 to TRBJ1-4; D gene unclear. This CDR3 has 15 residues. V gave up 0 bases and J gave up 13 bases, with 18 bases separating them. CDR1 LGHNA and CDR2 YNFKEQ come from the germline V gene.

This chain links TRBV5-1 with TRBJ2-5; TRBD1 or TRBD2 may be the D gene (6 bases each). V was trimmed by 1 base and J by 0 bases, leaving 7 bases between them. Germline V gives CDR1 SGHRS, CDR2 YFSETQ. This CDR3 has 14 amino acids. The CDR3, as DNA: TGCGCCAGCAGCTTGAGGGGGGACCAAGAGACCCAGTACTTC. This sequence encodes CASSLRGDQETQYF.

The chain has TRBV29-1 and TRBJ2-5; possible D gene TRBD2, 6 bases. The germline CDR1 and CDR2 sequences are SQVTM and ANQGSEA. Trimming left V 7 bases short and J 5 bases short, with 11 bases between. This CDR3 is 11 amino acids long. CDR3: CSGRDFETQYF. The DNA of the CDR3 is TGCAGCGGAAGGGACTTCGAGACCCAGTACTTC.

The CDR3 DNA sequence: TGCAGCGTTGAAGCCAGGGGCAGGGGGAACACTGAAGCTTTCTTT. Protein: CSVEARGRGNTEAFF. The chain combines TRBV29-1 with TRBJ1-1, with D perhaps TRBD1 (6 bases). Per the germline V gene, CDR1 is SQVTM and CDR2 is ANQGSEA. The CDR3 runs 15 residues. The germline V and J ends were trimmed by 1 base and 1 base, with 13 bases remaining between them.

The chain employs TRBV25-1 and TRBJ2-5; 8 nucleotides match TRBD2. CDR1 MGHDK and CDR2 SYGVNS come from the germline V gene. CDR3 size: 17 residues. Trimming took 2 bases from V and 1 from J; bases not matched to a gene: 9. CDR3 bases: TGTGCCAGCAGTGAAGTCGGCGGGGGGCCATCCCAAGAGACCCAGTACTTC. Its protein product is CASSEVGGGPSQETQYF.

Comment on this clone: One end of the junction does not line up with germline, which may come from a read error. The V and J genes are TRBV7-7 and TRBJ2-2, with D maybe TRBD1 (6 bases). The CDR3 has 15 residues. Germline-derived CDR1 and CDR2 are SSHAT and FNYEAQ (reference sequence). The CDR3 loop reads CASSLAPNRAGELFF. The CDR3 DNA reads TGTGCTAGCAGCTTAGCCCCGAACAGGGCTGGGGAGCTGTTTTTT.

The chain is built from TRBV19 and TRBJ2-1; tentative D call: TRBD2 (6 bases). Looked up from germline, CDR1 is LNHDA and CDR2 is SQIVND (reference sequence). The CDR3 totals 15 residues. V gave up 1 base and J gave up 8 bases, with 15 bases separating them. CDR3 sequence: CASSIVSAGSDEQFF. The CDR3 DNA reads as TGTGCCAGTAGTATAGTGTCCGCGGGGAGTGATGAGCAGTTCTTC.